The 32 T cell receptor beta chains reported below all come from one sample, sequenced in a study of long-term antiretroviral therapy in people with HIV. Researchers ran immunoSEQ v3.0 at survey level. Data came from immunoSEQ multiplex PCR; TCRdb stores just in-frame clones and leaves some out. The table lists over 30,000 clones, roughly four fifths of them singletons. Sample: unsorted PBMCs, taken 0.6 years after starting antiretroviral therapy. Every receptor here comes from a man younger than 35 with HIV.

The rearrangement links TRBV21-1 to TRBJ2-3; TRBD2, the table's D call, was not compared with the DNA. TRBV21-1 is marked as a pseudogene. The CDR3 extends over 19 amino acids. CDR3 amino acids: CASRTRPVRTSDRGDTQYF. CDR3 nucleotide sequence: TGTGCCAGCAGAACCAGACCCGTCAGGACTAGCGATCGCGGGGATACGCAGTATTTT.

The chain carries TRBV5-4 and TRBJ2-3; TRBD2 might be the D (5 bases). Trimming pared 2 bases from V and 3 bases from J, leaving 10 bases between. This CDR3 is 14 amino acids long. Germline CDR1 is SGHNT and CDR2 is YYREEE (reference sequence). CDR3 nucleotides: TGTGCCAGCAGCTTCGGCGGACTGACAGATACGCAGTATTTT. This gives the protein CASSFGGLTDTQYF. Full variable domain (remainder filled in from reference TRBV5-4 and TRBJ2-3): ETGVTQSPTHLIKTRGQQVTLRCSSQSGHNTVSWYQQALGQGPQFIFQYYREEENGRGNFPPRFSGLQFPNYSSELNVNALELDDSALYLCASSFGGLTDTQYFGPGTRLTVL.

The CDR3 DNA follows: TGTGCCACCGCTTACCCGACAGGCGGTGGGACTGAAGCTTTCTTT. Amino acid sequence: CATAYPTGGGTEAFF. This sequence joins TRBV15 and TRBJ1-1; TRBD1 might be the D (6 bases). Trimming took 8 bases from V and 5 from J, leaving 21 bases between them. The CDR3 spans 15 residues. The germline V gene encodes CDR1 LNHNV and CDR2 YYDKDF (reference sequence).

This chain uses TRBV11-1 with TRBJ1-1, with a weak D call TRBD1 (6 bases). V was shortened by 5 bases and J by 0 bases, with 16 bases between the two germline ends. CDR3 length equals 16 residues. Germline CDR1 is SGHAT and CDR2 is FQDESV (reference sequence). CDR3 residues: CASSRLAGALNTEAFF. CDR3 in DNA: TGTGCCAGCAGCCGGTTGGCAGGGGCGTTGAACACTGAAGCTTTCTTT.

The rearrangement joins TRBV28 to TRBJ1-2; D possibly corresponds to TRBD1 (5 bases). This CDR3 spans 13 amino acids. Germline values: CDR1 MDHEN, CDR2 SYDVKM. V lost 2 bases and J 5 bases, leaving 9 bases between the germline ends. The CDR3 spells CASSLSRDYGYTF. For the CDR3, the DNA is TGTGCCAGCAGTTTAAGCAGGGATTATGGCTACACCTTC.

V and J are TRBV30 and TRBJ1-1, with a possible D match to TRBD1 (6 bases). Trimming stripped 5 bases from V and 1 base from J, with 8 bases between. This CDR3 contains 12 residues. Germline CDR1 and CDR2: GTSNPN and SVGIG (reference sequence). This CDR3 reads CAWGQPNTEAFF. For the CDR3, the DNA is TGTGCCTGGGGACAGCCGAACACTGAAGCTTTCTTT. Filled out from reference TRBV30 and TRBJ1-1, the complete variable domain reads SQTIHQWPATLVQPVGSPLSLECTVEGTSNPNLYWYRQAAGRGLQLLFYSVGIGQISSEVPQNLSASRPQDRQFILSSKKLLLSDSGFYLCAWGQPNTEAFFGQGTRLTVV.

Here the CDR3 DNA reads TGCGCCAGCAGCCAAGCAGGACTAGCGGGAACCAATGAGCAGTTCTTC. It is translated as CASSQAGLAGTNEQFF. The V call is TRBV4-3, the J call TRBJ2-1; 12 bases line up with TRBD2. V shed 1 base, J shed 6 bases, and the junction held 4 bases outside the gene matches. CDR1 and CDR2 (germline): LGHNA, YSLEER. CDR3 size: 16 residues.

The CDR3 DNA is TGTGCCAGCAGCTTTGCAGGGGGCAGGAATGGCTACACCTTC. This translates into CASSFAGGRNGYTF. The chain combines TRBV12-1 with TRBJ1-2; the tabulated D call, TRBD1, remains unverified against the DNA. TRBV12-1 is a pseudogene. The CDR3 totals 14 residues.

The chain has TRBV5-1 and TRBJ2-3; 7 bases line up with TRBD2. V was clipped by 4 bases and J by 2 bases; unmatched bases: 7. The CDR3 runs 15 residues. Germline-derived CDR1 and CDR2 are SGHRS and YFSETQ. The CDR3 spells CASSPTGTNTDTQYF. The CDR3 DNA is TGCGCCAGCAGCCCTACCGGGACTAACACAGATACGCAGTATTTT.

V and J are TRBV6-5 and TRBJ1-3; maybe TRBD1 (6 bases). V was clipped by 7 bases and J by 0 bases, with 13 bases between them. The CDR3 totals 15 residues. CDR1 and CDR2 from the germline V gene are MNHEY and SVGAGI. The CDR3 nucleotides read TGTGCCAGCACGCGACAGGCTTTCTCTGGAAACACCATATATTTT. Protein: CASTRQAFSGNTIYF.

This sequence joins TRBV11-2 and TRBJ2-7; perhaps D is TRBD1 or TRBD2 (5 bases each). The CDR3 contains 16 residues. Germline lookup yields CDR1 SGHAT and CDR2 FQNNGV. Trimming pared 4 bases from V and 0 bases from J, leaving 16 bases between. DNA for the CDR3: TGTGCCAGCAGCTCCGACGAGGGACGGAGCTCCTACGAGCAGTACTTC. Translation: CASSSDEGRSSYEQYF.

The V gene is TRBV11-2, the J gene TRBJ1-2; D call uncertain. The CDR3 consists of 13 residues. Germline values: CDR1 SGHAT, CDR2 FQNNGV. V lost 1 base to trimming and J lost 2 bases, with 5 bases between them. The CDR3 loop is CASSLGGNYGYTF. DNA for the CDR3: TGTGCCAGCAGCTTAGGAGGGAACTATGGCTACACCTTC.

The chain carries TRBV7-2 and TRBJ1-5, with D possibly matching TRBD1 (6 bases). The germline gives CDR1 SGHTA, CDR2 FQGNSA. V shed 1 base and J shed 1 base, with 14 bases lying between them. The CDR3 runs 17 residues. CDR3 sequence: CASSLVGGAASNQPQHF. The CDR3 nucleotides are TGTGCCAGCAGCTTAGTAGGGGGGGCGGCGAGCAATCAGCCCCAGCATTTT. Using reference TRBV7-2 and TRBJ1-5 for the parts outside the CDR3, the full variable domain is GAGVSQSPSNKVTEKGKDVELRCDPISGHTALYWYRQSLGQGLEFLIYFQGNSAPDKSGLPSDRFSAERTGGSVSTLTIQRTQQEDSAVYLCASSLVGGAASNQPQHFGDGTRLSIL.

This chain joins TRBV9 and TRBJ2-2; 8 bases align to TRBD2. CDR3 length: 15 residues. V was pared by 0 bases and J by 7 bases, with 5 bases of the junction left unmatched. Germline CDR1 and CDR2: SGDLS and YYNGEE. The CDR3 is CASSVGGLGGGELFF. The CDR3 nucleotides are TGTGCCAGCAGCGTAGGGGGACTAGGCGGCGGGGAGCTGTTTTTT.

J is TRBJ2-7 and V is TRBV2, with D perhaps assigned TRBD1 or TRBD2 (5 bases each). This CDR3 has 14 residues. Germline assignment: CDR1 SNHLY and CDR2 FYNNEI. V gave up 2 bases and J gave up 3 bases, with 11 bases separating them. Here the CDR3 DNA reads TGTGCCAGCAGTGAATCGGGGCCATACTACGAGCAGTACTTC. Translating it yields CASSESGPYYEQYF.

This chain joins TRBV30 and TRBJ1-2; D is unclear. CDR1 is GTSNPN, CDR2 SVGIG, per germline (reference sequence). The CDR3 length is 13 residues. Trimming shortened V by 0 bases and J by 4 bases, and 9 bases separated the two germline ends. This CDR3 is CAWSVPWVYGYTF. The DNA for the CDR3 is TGTGCCTGGAGTGTACCGTGGGTCTATGGCTACACCTTC. The complete variable domain, with remaining parts taken from reference TRBV30 and TRBJ1-2, reads SQTIHQWPATLVQPVGSPLSLECTVEGTSNPNLYWYRQAAGRGLQLLFYSVGIGQISSEVPQNLSASRPQDRQFILSSKKLLLSDSGFYLCAWSVPWVYGYTFGSGTRLTVV.

The table lists this clone with a few counts. The chain is built from TRBV19 and TRBJ1-3; 7 nucleotides line up with TRBD1. V shed 8 bases and J 0 bases; nucleotides not matched to a gene: 7. This CDR3 has 15 amino acids. Germline V gene sequence: CDR1 LNHDA, CDR2 SQIVND (reference sequence). CDR3 DNA sequence: TGTGCCAGTGCACGGGACAGCAGCTCTGGAAACACCATATATTTT. This sequence encodes CASARDSSSGNTIYF. Together with reference TRBV19 and TRBJ1-3, the CDR3 gives the full variable domain: DGGITQSPKYLFRKEGQNVTLSCEQNLNHDAMYWYRQDPGQGLRLIYYSQIVNDFQKGDIAEGYSVSREKKESFPLTVTSAQKNPTAFYLCASARDSSSGNTIYFGEGSWLTVV.

This clone was recorded a few times. As DNA, the CDR3 is TGCGCCAGCAGCCATGGAGGAACGTATGGCTACACCTTC. Translated, it gives CASSHGGTYGYTF. The chain carries TRBV4-1 and TRBJ1-2; D is unresolved. The V end was cut by 3 bases, the J end by 5 bases, with 10 bases between. The CDR3 is 13 residues long. Germline V gene lookup returns CDR1 MGHRA and CDR2 YSYEKL.

This clone came up once. This chain connects TRBV11-2 to TRBJ2-3; no clear D gene. Germline V lookup: CDR1 SGHAT, CDR2 FQNNGV. V was clipped by 5 bases and J by 4 bases, with 13 bases between them. CDR3 length: 14 residues. CDR3 sequence: CASSLRRWSDTQYF. CDR3 coding DNA: TGTGCCAGCAGCCTGCGGCGATGGTCAGATACGCAGTATTTT.

The rearrangement links TRBV7-9 to TRBJ1-5, with D possibly TRBD1 on 5 matching bases. Germline V gene data show CDR1 as SEHNR and CDR2 as FQNEAQ (reference sequence). CDR3 length equals 15 residues. The V gene lost 5 bases and the J gene lost 0 bases, with 11 bases spanning the gap. The CDR3 nucleotides read TGTGCCAGCAGCCTAGGGACCGATAGCAATCAGCCCCAGCATTTT. It encodes CASSLGTDSNQPQHF. Using reference TRBV7-9 and TRBJ1-5 for the parts outside the CDR3, the full variable domain is DTGVSQNPRHKITKRGQNVTFRCDPISEHNRLYWYRQTLGQGPEFLTYFQNEAQLEKSRLLSDRFSAERPKGSFSTLEIQRTEQGDSAMYLCASSLGTDSNQPQHFGDGTRLSIL.

The V and J genes are TRBV5-4 and TRBJ2-1; no definite D call. The CDR3 has 13 amino acids. Germline assignment: CDR1 SGHNT and CDR2 YYREEE (reference sequence). Between the trimmed V and J ends, which lost 3 bases and 10 bases, there was a span of 14 bases. The DNA of the CDR3 is TGTGCCAGCAGCTACCCTACCCAAGGGGAGCAGTTCTTC. Translating it yields CASSYPTQGEQFF. The variable domain in full, completed from reference TRBV5-4 and TRBJ2-1, reads ETGVTQSPTHLIKTRGQQVTLRCSSQSGHNTVSWYQQALGQGPQFIFQYYREEENGRGNFPPRFSGLQFPNYSSELNVNALELDDSALYLCASSYPTQGEQFFGPGTRLTVL.

The chain combines TRBV10-2 with TRBJ2-4; 8 bases line up with TRBD1. This CDR3 is 15 amino acids long. Germline-derived CDR1 and CDR2 are WSHSY and SAAADI. Trimming took 4 bases from V and 5 from J; bases not matched to a gene: 7. For the CDR3, the DNA is TGCGCCAGCAGTGCGGGACAGGCCCTTCAAAACATTCAGTACTTC. This sequence encodes CASSAGQALQNIQYF.

The chain has TRBV15 and TRBJ2-2; maybe TRBD1 (5 bases). Trimming left V 3 bases short and J 7 bases short, with 12 bases between. This CDR3 is built from 14 residues. Germline CDR1 and CDR2: LNHNV and YYDKDF (reference sequence). The CDR3 sequence: CATSSNQGIGELFF. In DNA form, the CDR3 reads TGTGCCACCAGCAGCAATCAGGGCATCGGGGAGCTGTTTTTT.

The chain joins TRBV5-6 to TRBJ2-7, with D possibly TRBD2 on 5 matching bases. Germline V gene data show CDR1 as SGHDT and CDR2 as YYEEEE. Trimming took off 5 bases at V and 8 bases at J, with 11 bases between the two ends. The CDR3 contains 11 residues. The CDR3 nucleotides are TGTGCCAGCAGTTTCCGGGAACAGCAGTACTTC. Its protein is CASSFREQQYF.

On this clone itself: Other DNA sequences in the sample encode the same CDR3. V is TRBV19 and J is TRBJ2-1, with TRBD2 matching over 9 bases. CDR3 size: 17 residues. The ends lost 0 bases at V and 5 bases at J; junction bases unmatched: 8. Per the germline V gene, CDR1 is LNHDA and CDR2 is SQIVND (reference sequence). The CDR3 region is CASSIDPPGLANNEQFF. The CDR3 nucleotides are TGTGCCAGTAGTATAGATCCCCCGGGACTAGCAAACAATGAGCAGTTCTTC. Variable domain in full (rest from reference TRBV19 and TRBJ2-1): DGGITQSPKYLFRKEGQNVTLSCEQNLNHDAMYWYRQDPGQGLRLIYYSQIVNDFQKGDIAEGYSVSREKKESFPLTVTSAQKNPTAFYLCASSIDPPGLANNEQFFGPGTRLTVL.

This clone was counted only a few times. The chain combines TRBV7-2 with TRBJ1-5, with TRBD1 identical over 7 bases. The CDR3 is 14 residues long. The V and J ends lost 3 bases and 5 bases, in that order; junction bases with no gene match: 4. Looked up from germline, CDR1 is SGHTA and CDR2 is FQGNSA. This CDR3 reads CASSLRDRDQPQHF. CDR3 nucleotide sequence: TGTGCCAGCAGCTTGAGGGACAGAGATCAGCCCCAGCATTTT. Full variable domain (missing parts from reference TRBV7-2 and TRBJ1-5): GAGVSQSPSNKVTEKGKDVELRCDPISGHTALYWYRQSLGQGLEFLIYFQGNSAPDKSGLPSDRFSAERTGGSVSTLTIQRTQQEDSAVYLCASSLRDRDQPQHFGDGTRLSIL.

The rearrangement joins TRBV6-5 to TRBJ2-7; 7 bases agree with TRBD1. Germline CDR1 MNHEY, CDR2 SVGAGI. V shed 3 bases, J shed 3 bases, and the junction held 5 bases outside the gene matches. This CDR3 is built from 14 residues. The CDR3 reads CASSYRGPIYEQYF. For the CDR3, the DNA is TGTGCCAGCAGTTATAGGGGGCCGATCTACGAGCAGTACTTC.

The rearrangement joins TRBV13 to TRBJ2-1; 7 bases are a match to TRBD2. CDR3 length equals 15 residues. Trimming took 5 bases from V and 7 from J; bases not matched to a gene: 11. Per germline, CDR1 PRHDT and CDR2 FYEKMQ (reference sequence). The CDR3 loop reads CASSPPAGDRNEQFF. DNA of the CDR3: TGTGCCAGCAGCCCACCCGCGGGGGATCGGAATGAGCAGTTCTTC. The full variable domain, completed using reference TRBV13 and TRBJ2-1, is AAGVIQSPRHLIKEKRETATLKCYPIPRHDTVYWYQQGPGQDPQFLISFYEKMQSDKGSIPDRFSAQQFSDYHSELNMSSLELGDSALYFCASSPPAGDRNEQFFGPGTRLTVL.

The chain is built from TRBV11-3 and TRBJ2-1, with D possibly TRBD2 on 5 matching bases. CDR3 length: 14 amino acids. The germline V gene has CDR1 SGHNT and CDR2 YENEEA. Deletions cut 3 bases from V and 6 bases from J, with 12 bases between. CDR3 bases: TGTGCCAGCAGCTTTCTGCGGGCTTCCAATGAGCAGTTCTTC. Translation: CASSFLRASNEQFF.

The chain couples TRBV11-2 to TRBJ2-7; 9 positions match TRBD2. The CDR3 loop spans 15 amino acids. Germline-derived CDR1 and CDR2 are SGHAT and FQNNGV. V was clipped by 5 bases and J by 3 bases; unmatched bases: 8. The DNA of the CDR3 is TGTGCCAGCAGCCCGGCTAGCGGGGAAATCTACGAGCAGTACTTC. Its translation: CASSPASGEIYEQYF.

This rearrangement joins TRBV7-8 to TRBJ2-7; 7 nucleotides align to TRBD2. The CDR3 is 15 residues long. V gave up 5 bases and J gave up 0 bases; unmatched junction bases: 7. In germline, CDR1 is SGHVS, CDR2 FQNEAQ. CDR3 coding DNA: TGTGCCAGCAGCAAGGGGAGGGACTACTCCTACGAGCAGTACTTC. Translating gives CASSKGRDYSYEQYF.

This chain links TRBV4-1 with TRBJ1-1, with TRBD1 as a possible D gene (6 bases). Germline V gene sequence: CDR1 MGHRA, CDR2 YSYEKL. V lost 4 bases and J lost 11, with 17 bases in between. The CDR3 loop spans 13 amino acids. The CDR3 nucleotides are TGCGCCAGCAGCCCCGTTCAGGGGATTACGGCTTTCTTT. Its protein product is CASSPVQGITAFF.